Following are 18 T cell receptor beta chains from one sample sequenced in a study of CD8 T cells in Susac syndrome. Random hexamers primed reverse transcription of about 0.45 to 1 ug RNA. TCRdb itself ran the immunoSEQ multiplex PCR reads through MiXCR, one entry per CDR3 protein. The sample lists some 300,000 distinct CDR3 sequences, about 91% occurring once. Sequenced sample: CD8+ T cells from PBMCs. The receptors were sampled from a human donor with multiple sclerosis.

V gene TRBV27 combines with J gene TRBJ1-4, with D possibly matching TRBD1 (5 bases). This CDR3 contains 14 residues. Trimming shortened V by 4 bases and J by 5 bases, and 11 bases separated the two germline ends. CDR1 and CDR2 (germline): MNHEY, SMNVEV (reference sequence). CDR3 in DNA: TGTGCCAGCAGTTATGGGGGGTTCAATGAAAAACTGTTTTTT. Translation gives CASSYGGFNEKLFF.

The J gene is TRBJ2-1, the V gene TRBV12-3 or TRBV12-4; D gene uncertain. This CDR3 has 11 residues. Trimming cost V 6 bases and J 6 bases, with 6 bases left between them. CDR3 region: CASRWANEQFF. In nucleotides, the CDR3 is TGTGCCAGCAGATGGGCCAATGAGCAGTTCTTC.

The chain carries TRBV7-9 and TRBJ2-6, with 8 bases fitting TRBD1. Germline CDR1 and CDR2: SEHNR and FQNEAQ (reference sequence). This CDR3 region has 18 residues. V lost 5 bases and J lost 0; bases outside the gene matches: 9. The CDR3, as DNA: TGTGCCAGCAGCGACGGGACAGGCGCTCTCTCTGGGGCCAACGTCCTGACTTTC. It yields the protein CASSDGTGALSGANVLTF.

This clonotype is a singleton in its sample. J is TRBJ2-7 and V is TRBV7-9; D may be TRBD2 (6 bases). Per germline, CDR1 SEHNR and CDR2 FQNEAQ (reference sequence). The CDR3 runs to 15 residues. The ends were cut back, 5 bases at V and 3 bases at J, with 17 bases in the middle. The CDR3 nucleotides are TGTGCCAGCAGCCCACGGGACTTTACCCTCTACGAGCAGTACTTC. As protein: CASSPRDFTLYEQYF.

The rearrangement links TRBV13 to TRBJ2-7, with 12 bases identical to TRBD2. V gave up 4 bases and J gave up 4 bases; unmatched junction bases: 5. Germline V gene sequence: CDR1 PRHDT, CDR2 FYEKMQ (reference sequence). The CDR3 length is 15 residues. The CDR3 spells CASSSPSGGAYEQYF. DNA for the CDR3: TGTGCCAGCAGCTCCCCTAGCGGGGGGGCTTACGAGCAGTACTTC.

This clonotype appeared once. DNA of the CDR3: TGCAGCGTTGAGCGGGGGATGAACACTGAAGCTTTCTTT. As protein: CSVERGMNTEAFF. The chain uses TRBV29-1 and TRBJ1-1, with TRBD1 as a possible D gene (5 bases). V was trimmed by 3 bases and J by 0 bases, leaving 8 bases between them. This CDR3 is built from 13 residues. CDR1 and CDR2 (germline): SQVTM, ANQGSEA.

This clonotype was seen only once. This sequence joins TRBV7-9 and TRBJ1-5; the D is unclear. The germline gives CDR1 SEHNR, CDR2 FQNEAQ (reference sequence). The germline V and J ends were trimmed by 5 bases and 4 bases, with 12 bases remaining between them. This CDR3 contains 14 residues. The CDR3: CASSPLDLNQPQHF. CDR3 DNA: TGTGCCAGCAGCCCCTTGGACTTAAATCAGCCCCAGCATTTT.

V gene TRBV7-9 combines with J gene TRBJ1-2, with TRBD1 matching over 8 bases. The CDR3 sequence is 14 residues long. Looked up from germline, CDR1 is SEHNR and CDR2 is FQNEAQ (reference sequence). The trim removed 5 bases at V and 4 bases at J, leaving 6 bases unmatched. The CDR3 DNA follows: TGTGCCAGCAGCAAGGTGACAGGGGTCTATGGCTACACCTTC. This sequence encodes CASSKVTGVYGYTF.

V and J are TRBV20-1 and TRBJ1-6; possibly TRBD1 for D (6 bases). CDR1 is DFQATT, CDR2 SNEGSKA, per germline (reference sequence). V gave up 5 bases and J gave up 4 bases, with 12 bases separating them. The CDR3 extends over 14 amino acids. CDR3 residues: CSARGRGYNSPLHF. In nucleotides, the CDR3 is TGCAGTGCTCGGGGCAGGGGATATAATTCACCCCTCCACTTT.

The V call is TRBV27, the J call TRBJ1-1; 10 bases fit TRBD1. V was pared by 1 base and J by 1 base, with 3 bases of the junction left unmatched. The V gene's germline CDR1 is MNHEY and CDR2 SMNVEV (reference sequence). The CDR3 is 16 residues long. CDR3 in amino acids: CASSLLTGGPNTEAFF. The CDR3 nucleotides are TGTGCCAGCAGTTTATTGACAGGGGGCCCGAACACTGAAGCTTTCTTT.

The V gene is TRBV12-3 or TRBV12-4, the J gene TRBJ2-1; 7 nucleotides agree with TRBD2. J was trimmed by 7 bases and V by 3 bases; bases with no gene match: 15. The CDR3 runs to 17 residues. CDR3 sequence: CASSFRTSHRAPNEQFF. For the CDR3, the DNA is TGTGCCAGCAGTTTCAGGACTAGTCATCGGGCCCCAAATGAGCAGTTCTTC.

The CDR3 coding sequence is TGTGCCAGCAAGTTTGGGGGGCTCGAGACCCAGTACTTC. This encodes CASKFGGLETQYF. The V gene is TRBV12-3 or TRBV12-4, the J gene TRBJ2-5; possibly TRBD1 or TRBD2 for D (6 bases each). This CDR3 has 13 amino acids. V was pared by 7 bases and J by 5 bases, with 14 bases between.

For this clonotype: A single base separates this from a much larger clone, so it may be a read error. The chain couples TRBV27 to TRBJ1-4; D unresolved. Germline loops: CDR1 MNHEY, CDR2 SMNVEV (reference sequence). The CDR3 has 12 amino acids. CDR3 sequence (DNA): TGTGCCAGCAGTTTTATAGGTGAAAATCTGTTTTTT. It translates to CASSFIGENLFF.

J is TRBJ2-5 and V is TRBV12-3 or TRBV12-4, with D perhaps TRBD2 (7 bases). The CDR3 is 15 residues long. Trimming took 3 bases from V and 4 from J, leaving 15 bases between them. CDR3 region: CASSFSGERGETQYF. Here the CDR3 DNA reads TGTGCCAGCAGTTTCTCAGGGGAGCGGGGAGAGACCCAGTACTTC.

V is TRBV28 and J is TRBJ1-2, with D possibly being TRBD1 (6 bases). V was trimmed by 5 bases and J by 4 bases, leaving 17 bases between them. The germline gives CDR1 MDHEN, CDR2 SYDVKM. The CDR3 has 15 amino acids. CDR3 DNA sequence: TGTGCCAGCAGTCCCACAGGGTCCCCGTCCTATGGCTACACCTTC. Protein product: CASSPTGSPSYGYTF.

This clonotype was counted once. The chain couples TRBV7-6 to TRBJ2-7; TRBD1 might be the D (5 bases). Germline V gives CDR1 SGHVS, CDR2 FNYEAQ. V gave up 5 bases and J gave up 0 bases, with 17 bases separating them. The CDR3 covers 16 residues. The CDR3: CASSLGHQVYSYEQYF. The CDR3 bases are TGTGCCAGCAGCCTAGGACACCAAGTTTACTCCTACGAGCAGTACTTC. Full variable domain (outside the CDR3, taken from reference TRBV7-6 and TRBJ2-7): GAGVSQSPRYKVTKRGQDVALRCDPISGHVSLYWYRQALGQGPEFLTYFNYEAQQDKSGLPNDRFSAERPEGSISTLTIQRTEQRDSAMYRCASSLGHQVYSYEQYFGPGTRLTVT.

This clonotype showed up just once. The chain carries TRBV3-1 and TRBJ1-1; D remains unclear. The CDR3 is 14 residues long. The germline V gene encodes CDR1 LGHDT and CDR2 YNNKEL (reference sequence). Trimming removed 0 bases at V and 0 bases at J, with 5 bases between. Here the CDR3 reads CASSQDPVNTEAFF. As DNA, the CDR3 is TGTGCCAGCAGCCAAGATCCAGTGAACACTGAAGCTTTCTTT.

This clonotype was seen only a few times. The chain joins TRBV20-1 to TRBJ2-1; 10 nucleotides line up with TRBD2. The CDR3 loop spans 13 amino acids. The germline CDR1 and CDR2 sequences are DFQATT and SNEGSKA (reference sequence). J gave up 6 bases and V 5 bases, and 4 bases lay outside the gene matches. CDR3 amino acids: CSARRLAGNEQFF. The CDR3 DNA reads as TGCAGTGCTCGTCGACTAGCGGGCAATGAGCAGTTCTTC.